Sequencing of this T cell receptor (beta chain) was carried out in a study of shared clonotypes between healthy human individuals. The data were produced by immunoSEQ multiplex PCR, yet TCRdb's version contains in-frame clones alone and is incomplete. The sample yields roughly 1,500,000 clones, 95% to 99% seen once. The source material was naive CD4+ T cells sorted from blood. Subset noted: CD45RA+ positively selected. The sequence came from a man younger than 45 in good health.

The CDR3: CASSLRQPTYEQYF. The CDR3, as DNA: TGTGCCAGCAGTTTGAGACAGCCAACCTACGAGCAGTACTTC. This rearrangement joins TRBV6-6 to TRBJ2-7; perhaps TRBD1 as D (5 bases). CDR3 size: 14 residues. The germline V and J ends were trimmed by 4 bases and 2 bases, with 12 bases remaining between them. Germline-derived CDR1 and CDR2 are MNHNY and SVGAGI (reference sequence).